A selection of T cell receptor beta chains follows, all from one sample in a study of blood T cell repertoires in COVID-19. The protocol was immunoSEQ multiplex PCR, while the TCRdb copy is restricted to in-frame clones and leaves out a portion. The table records 150,000 to 250,000 clones, roughly 90% of them present only once. The sample consisted of PBMCs or T cells enriched from blood (not recorded which). These receptors all come from a woman in her twenties or thirties who had recovered from COVID-19. Each CDR3 is given with its conserved first and last residue.

J,V,CDR3
TRBJ1-5,TRBV7-6,CASSAWPRGRGHQPQHF
TRBJ1-3,TRBV5-1,CASSLGTGDTIYF
TRBJ2-5,TRBV12-3/TRBV12-4,CASSPTGETQYF
TRBJ2-5,TRBV30,CAWSANRLAGGSETQYF
TRBJ1-2,TRBV2,CASSEGWGQNYGYTF
TRBJ1-2,TRBV6-5,CASTQQVHRGQGYTF
TRBJ2-1,TRBV11-3,CASSSRDQDYNEQFF
TRBJ1-1,TRBV3-1/TRBV3-2,CASTLGLMNTEAFF
TRBJ2-1,TRBV4-2,CASSQWQDEQFF
TRBJ1-1,TRBV7-6,CASSARQGGNTEAFF
TRBJ2-7,TRBV5-6,CASRWGQRISYEQYF
TRBJ2-1,TRBV24-1,CATSAASGTVPKGEQFF
TRBJ1-4,TRBV7-9,CASSFGGFNEKLFF
TRBJ2-3,TRBV7-3,CASSPGLAVVDTQYF
TRBJ1-2,TRBV5-1,CASSLAGWGDNYGYTF
TRBJ2-2,TRBV29-1,CSVGQFANTGELFF
TRBJ1-3,TRBV5-8,CASRDPGQGAGNTIYF
TRBJ1-1,TRBV11-2,CASSLESYLNTEAFF
TRBJ1-1,TRBV5-8,CASSPRDTQNTEAFF
TRBJ1-1,TRBV3-1/TRBV3-2,CASSQTADRDRIVTEAFF
TRBJ2-1,TRBV4-3,CASSQISGNEQFF
TRBJ1-1,TRBV4-3,CASSQEDRLNTEAFF
TRBJ2-6,TRBV4-2,CASSQAGGSGANVLTF
TRBJ1-1,TRBV24-1,CATSDTGTGEFF
TRBJ2-7,TRBV6-5,CASSSLFSGGAHEQYF
TRBJ1-1,TRBV30,CACPRTGRDTEAFF
TRBJ2-1,TRBV11-2,CASSLGTGLYNEQFF
TRBJ2-3,TRBV7-8,CASSPRLAGGKTDTQYF